The next 13 T cell receptor beta chains were all read from a single sample in a study of identical twins. One entry per CDR3 protein results from TCRdb running MiXCR on the 5' RACE reads. The sample carries about 530,000 distinct CDR3 sequences, approximately 14% recorded once. The same sample was also studied in work on yellow fever vaccine responses in identical twins.

Sequencing was carried out using CD4+ T cells sorted from blood. The receptor source for this set is a woman between 18 and 30 years old in good health.

A few counts support this clonotype. The V gene is TRBV6-2 or TRBV6-3, the J gene TRBJ1-6, with TRBD1 matching over 7 bases. The CDR3 sequence is 15 residues long. Per germline, CDR1 MNHEY and CDR2 SVGEGT. V gave up 8 bases and J gave up 9 bases; unmatched junction bases: 13. DNA for the CDR3: TGTGCCAGCGCGATAAATGACAGGGATGTTTCACCCCTCCACTTT. Its protein product is CASAINDRDVSPLHF.

This clonotype was counted a few times. The gene calls are TRBV20-1 and TRBJ1-1; TRBD1 matches 9 bases. CDR1 DFQATT and CDR2 SNEGSKA come from the germline V gene (reference sequence). The CDR3 totals 13 residues. Trimming removed 5 bases from V and 5 bases from J; junction bases left unmatched: 6. The CDR3: CSALGQGWTEAFF. For the CDR3, the DNA is TGCAGTGCTCTCGGACAGGGGTGGACTGAAGCTTTCTTT.

This clonotype has just a few counts. The rearrangement uses TRBV6-1 and TRBJ2-1, with D possibly TRBD2 on 5 matching bases. V was clipped by 7 bases and J by 8 bases, with 24 bases between them. The CDR3 extends over 16 amino acids. Per the germline V gene, CDR1 is MNHNS and CDR2 is SASEGT. Here the CDR3 DNA reads TGTGCCAGCAACCGGGGAGCGGTCCCGGAATTAGATGAGCAGTTCTTC. As protein: CASNRGAVPELDEQFF.

The V call is TRBV6-5, the J call TRBJ1-1, with D possibly being TRBD1 (6 bases). Per the germline V gene, CDR1 is MNHEY and CDR2 is SVGAGI. With 2 bases removed from V and 4 bases from J, the gap between germline ends came to 11 bases. CDR3 length: 14 amino acids. The CDR3 region is CASSYGQGSTEAFF. The CDR3 DNA is TGTGCCAGCAGTTACGGTCAGGGGAGCACTGAAGCTTTCTTT.

A few counts support this clonotype. V usage is TRBV10-3 and J usage is TRBJ1-2; D is perhaps TRBD1 (5 bases). Germline CDR1 is ENHRY and CDR2 is SYGVKD. The ends were cut back, 6 bases at V and 6 bases at J, with 17 bases in the middle. The CDR3 loop spans 14 amino acids. The CDR3 coding sequence is TGTGCCATCAGCAAAACCGGGACGGAAGATGGCTACACCTTC. It encodes CAISKTGTEDGYTF.

The rearrangement uses TRBV10-3 and TRBJ2-6, with 11 bases matching TRBD2. Germline CDR1 ENHRY, CDR2 SYGVKD. CDR3 length: 18 amino acids. Trimming removed 3 bases from V and 0 bases from J; junction bases left unmatched: 4. CDR3 sequence reads: CAISDSGRASSGANVLTF. The CDR3 DNA sequence: TGTGCCATCAGTGATAGCGGGAGGGCCTCCTCTGGGGCCAACGTCCTGACTTTC.

This clonotype was seen a few times. The V gene is TRBV28, the J gene TRBJ2-5, with a possible D match to TRBD2 (7 bases). The CDR3 length is 16 residues. CDR1 is MDHEN and CDR2 is SYDVKM in the germline V gene. V was pared by 5 bases and J by 5 bases, with 21 bases between. Written as DNA, the CDR3 is TGTGCCAGCAGTGGGGTACTTAGGGGGGGCATGGAGACCCAGTACTTC. Its translation is CASSGVLRGGMETQYF.

The chain has TRBV15 and TRBJ2-2; D unclear. V lost 4 bases and J lost 0, with 12 bases in between. The CDR3 consists of 16 residues. Germline V gene lookup returns CDR1 LNHNV and CDR2 YYDKDF (reference sequence). As DNA, the CDR3 is TGTGCCACCAGCACCCTAGGGCAGCCGAACACCGGGGAGCTGTTTTTT. Residues: CATSTLGQPNTGELFF.

This clonotype was seen many times. The chain employs TRBV12-3 or TRBV12-4 and TRBJ1-1; 7 bases match TRBD1. CDR3 length equals 14 residues. Losses at the gene ends were 5 bases for V and 4 bases for J; bases not matched to a gene: 7. CDR3 region: CASSPRQGTTEAFF. As DNA, the CDR3 is TGTGCCAGCAGTCCGCGACAGGGCACCACTGAAGCTTTCTTT.

This clonotype has only a few counts. This chain connects TRBV11-2 to TRBJ2-1; TRBD2 is a possible D gene (6 bases). The CDR3 runs to 17 residues. With 1 base removed from V and 8 bases from J, the gap between germline ends came to 21 bases. The germline CDR1 and CDR2 sequences are SGHAT and FQNNGV. CDR3 amino acids: CASSLGRGGEVIDEQFF. Written as DNA, the CDR3 is TGTGCCAGCAGCTTAGGGCGAGGCGGGGAGGTTATAGATGAGCAGTTCTTC. Full variable domain (missing parts from reference TRBV11-2 and TRBJ2-1): EAGVAQSPRYKIIEKRQSVAFWCNPISGHATLYWYQQILGQGPKLLIQFQNNGVVDDSQLPKDRFSAERLKGVDSTLKIQPAKLEDSAVYLCASSLGRGGEVIDEQFFGPGTRLTVL.

This clonotype was seen a few times. The chain links TRBV5-1 to TRBJ2-1; TRBD2 is a possible D gene (5 bases). V was shortened by 1 base and J by 12 bases, with 14 bases between the two germline ends. Per germline, CDR1 SGHRS and CDR2 YFSETQ. The CDR3 spans 13 residues. The CDR3, as DNA: TGCGCCAGCAGCTTGCTTTCTTACGAGGGGCAGTTCTTC. Amino acids: CASSLLSYEGQFF.

This clonotype showed up just a few times. V is TRBV6-1 and J is TRBJ2-3; 7 bases fit TRBD2. Germline lookup yields CDR1 MNHNS and CDR2 SASEGT. CDR3 length equals 16 residues. The V gene end was trimmed by 7 bases and the J gene end by 0 bases; junction bases not matched to a gene: 10. The CDR3 nucleotides read TGTGCCAGCATTCGACGGGCCGGGGGGAGCACAGATACGCAGTATTTT. Protein sequence: CASIRRAGGSTDTQYF.

This clonotype was counted at least ten times. This CDR3 is CASSLRVLPEQFF. CDR3 DNA sequence: TGTGCCAGCAGCTTACGGGTGCTTCCGGAGCAGTTCTTC. The chain links TRBV5-6 to TRBJ2-1; D unclear. From germline, CDR1 is SGHDT and CDR2 YYEEEE. V lost 2 bases, J lost 10 bases, and 13 bases lay in between. The CDR3 has 13 residues.